The source of this T cell receptor beta chain is a study of a mutant IDH1 vaccine in newly diagnosed glioma. Only in-frame clones appear in the TCRdb table, and some are missing; sequencing was by immunoSEQ multiplex PCR. The sample yields under 65,000 clones, over 60% seen once. Deletions cut 4 bases from V and 8 bases from J, with 11 bases between. The germline CDR1 and CDR2 sequences are GTSNPN and SVGIG (reference sequence). The CDR3 runs 11 residues. The sample holds a few counts of this clone. Time point in this sample: baseline, week 1 (first vaccination visit). Treatment given: pre-vaccination baseline after standard-of-care therapy.

The input for sequencing was PBMCs, taken from a glioma patient treated with radiotherapy, temozolomide or both. The V call is TRBV30, the J call TRBJ1-2; a possible D gene is TRBD1 (6 bases). This TCR was recovered from a middle-aged woman with glioma. In DNA form, the CDR3 reads TGTGCCTGGAAGGGGGGCTGGGGCTACACCTTC. Translating gives CAWKGGWGYTF.